This T cell receptor beta chain was observed in a study of T cell responses to AZD1222 COVID-19 vaccine (TCRdb year 2021). About the study as a whole: AZD1222 recipients given second doses at about 4 weeks or at about 12 weeks were pooled, since spike-specific TCR depth and breadth were not found to differ between the two schedules. A total of approximately 240 trial participants underwent TCR sequencing, of whom roughly 210 had received two doses of AZD1222 and around 25 had received two doses of the MenACWY control vaccine. Trial participants were enrolled by age into 18-55, 56-69 and 70-plus year subgroups, with roughly 150, 30 and 60 TCR-sequenced participants respectively. The paper's findings and limits, for the study overall: In the small 56-69-year group, the increase in depth fell short of significance, most likely because of low power. The vaccine-associated CD4 TCRs covered the entire spike protein, and the dominant responses fell in regions 160-218 and 743-854. Conclusions about previously exposed vaccinees are limited, since just 5 to 7 AZD1222 recipients were seropositive for SARS-CoV-2 at baseline. After two AZD1222 doses, both the breadth and the depth of spike-specific TCRs were significantly higher than at day 0 and than in MenACWY recipients. Epitopes outside the regions mutated in the B.1.351 and B.1.1.7 variants were reportedly recognized by nearly half of the unique spike-specific TCRs. Because no day 14 peak-response samples were available, the repertoires could be characterized only after the peak T cell response. Participants were mostly white British and included more females than males, and it was suggested by the authors that clonal diversity may have been underestimated.

Details on this clone: Its antigen remains undetermined. The input lacks base qualities; no much larger clone sits a single base away.

The CDR3 regions of human TCRbeta chains were subjected to immunosequencing. The authors' analysis ran thus. Repertoire TCRs were matched against a reference library of SARS-CoV-2-specific TCRs generated with the MIRA antigen-specificity platform. Breadth meant the fraction of unique TCRs that were SARS-CoV-2-associated, whereas depth meant the fraction of total T cells that were SARS-CoV-2-associated. Using the MIRA data, each spike-specific TCR was assigned both to the spike region to which the TCR was reactive and to a CD4 or CD8 class. Log10-transformed breadth and depth values were compared by one-way ANOVA with Sidak's multiple comparisons tests. Imported from immuneACCESS, the table was reduced by TCRdb to in-frame sequences with V and J called. These copies leave out some clones; in studies compared against another copy, an unresolved V gene accounts for under half, and the cause of the remainder is not known. V, J and clone size are those of that table, while D and trimming were read from the DNA. The sample has roughly 200,000 clones on record, around 92% of them singletons. The leading ten clones occupy approximately 1.4% of the sample.

In light of the paper, this sample's time point label describes: baseline before first vaccination. Vaccinee samples were obtained from the UK trials COV001 and COV002, which included a single-blind randomized controlled phase 2/3 trial of AZD1222 (ChAdOx1 nCoV-19) in healthy adults. Trial participant PBMC samples were collected at day 0 and day 28 after the second dose for TCRbeta chain sequencing. The CDR3 starts with the cysteine, ends with the phenylalanine, and has 15 residues. The read is trimmed to its CDR3 DNA, 45 bases read in frame from base 1. In the germline V gene, CDR1 corresponds to MGHDK and CDR2 to SYGVNS. The V end loses 6 bases and the J end loses 1 base, and a stretch of 14 bases separates them.

The sequence is built from TRBV25-1 and TRBJ2-3; the D gene cannot be resolved reliably. The sample in question was peripheral blood, obtained on day 0 of AZD1222 vaccination. This sequence was found in an adult in good health. The CDR3 protein: CASSASLAGTDTQYF. The nucleotide sequence reads TGTGCCAGCAGCGCTTCCCTGGCTGGCACAGATACGCAGTATTTT.